Presented here are 20 T cell receptor beta chains from one specimen sequenced in a study of cytomegalovirus exposure and HLA in healthy donors. Primers: 60 Vbeta forward and 13 Jbeta reverse. Sequenced by immunoSEQ multiplex PCR; TCRdb stores in-frame clones only, minus some. The top ten hold roughly 9.8% of the sample, which has about 71,000 clones, 70% seen once. The sequenced sample consisted of PBMCs. Receptor source: a woman aged 45-65 years in good health and CMV-seropositive.

The CDR3 DNA reads as TGTGCCAGTAGTCAAGACCGGAAGGGGGGGGCCAACGTCCTGACTTTC. Translation gives CASSQDRKGGANVLTF. J is TRBJ2-6 and V is TRBV19, with D possibly TRBD1 on 5 matching bases. Trimming stripped 5 bases from V and 4 bases from J, with 15 bases between. CDR1 and CDR2 (germline): LNHDA, SQIVND (reference sequence). CDR3 length: 16 amino acids.

The chain carries TRBV28 and TRBJ1-4; tentative D call: TRBD1 (5 bases). This CDR3 has 14 amino acids. The V gene lost 5 bases and the J gene lost 4 bases, with 11 bases spanning the gap. Germline assignment: CDR1 MDHEN and CDR2 SYDVKM. CDR3 sequence reads: CASSLRQNNEKLFF. The CDR3 nucleotides are TGTGCCAGCAGTCTCCGACAGAATAATGAAAAACTGTTTTTT.

This chain connects TRBV4-3 to TRBJ2-4, with 7 bases aligning to TRBD2. Germline-derived CDR1 and CDR2 are LGHNA and YSLEER. J gave up 0 bases and V 4 bases, and 12 bases lay outside the gene matches. The length of the CDR3 is 18 residues. CDR3 loop: CASSPRLGGNLAKNIQYF. Written as DNA, the CDR3 is TGCGCCAGCAGCCCCCGGCTGGGGGGGAATCTAGCCAAAAACATTCAGTACTTC.

The chain recombines TRBV4-1 with TRBJ2-2, with D perhaps matching TRBD2 (6 bases). The germline CDR1 and CDR2 sequences are MGHRA and YSYEKL. Trimming took 7 bases from V and 3 from J, leaving 12 bases between them. This CDR3 is built from 14 residues. In nucleotides, the CDR3 is TGCGCCAGCACCCGGGGGAAATACACCGGGGAGCTGTTTTTT. Translating it yields CASTRGKYTGELFF.

This chain uses TRBV10-3 with TRBJ2-2; no clear D gene. Germline CDR1 and CDR2: ENHRY and SYGVKD. Between the trimmed V and J ends, which lost 9 bases and 6 bases, there was a span of 11 bases. This CDR3 region has 12 residues. The CDR3 spells CAISSSAGELFF. In nucleotides, the CDR3 is TGTGCCATATCTAGTTCGGCCGGGGAGCTGTTTTTT.

This chain joins TRBV4-1 and TRBJ2-3, with TRBD2 matching 8 bases. V lost 6 bases and J lost 1; bases outside the gene matches: 0. Germline V CDR1 and CDR2: MGHRA, YSYEKL. This CDR3 spans 13 amino acids. In DNA form, the CDR3 reads TGCGCCAGCAGTAGCGGGGGCACAGATACGCAGTATTTT. This translates into CASSSGGTDTQYF.

The chain combines TRBV7-3 with TRBJ1-3; 7 bases fit TRBD1. Germline assignment: CDR1 SGHTA and CDR2 FQGTGA. V gave up 4 bases and J gave up 8 bases; unmatched junction bases: 14. This CDR3 is 16 amino acids long. The CDR3 loop reads CASSSGTDLRTDTIYF. The CDR3 DNA follows: TGTGCCAGCAGCTCCGGGACAGACCTCCGGACTGACACCATATATTTT. Looking up the rest from reference TRBV7-3 and TRBJ1-3 gives the full variable domain: GAGVSQTPSNKVTEKGKYVELRCDPISGHTALYWYRQSLGQGPEFLIYFQGTGAADDSGLPNDRFFAVRPEGSVSTLKIQRTERGDSAVYLCASSSGTDLRTDTIYFGEGSWLTVV.

This clone was seen many times. The chain carries TRBV6-1 and TRBJ2-3; the D gene is possibly TRBD2 (5 bases). In germline, CDR1 is MNHNS, CDR2 SASEGT. Trimming cost V 1 base and J 2 bases, with 10 bases left between them. The CDR3 covers 15 residues. In nucleotides, the CDR3 is TGTGCCAGCAGTGAAGGGCGGGTGCCCACAGATACGCAGTATTTT. It yields the protein CASSEGRVPTDTQYF.

The chain is built from TRBV29-1 and TRBJ2-7, with D possibly matching TRBD2 (6 bases). The CDR3 runs 12 residues. Germline V lookup: CDR1 SQVTM, CDR2 ANQGSEA. Trimming took off 3 bases at V and 2 bases at J, with 8 bases between the two ends. CDR3 protein: CSVEGLAYEQYF. CDR3 nucleotides: TGCAGCGTTGAGGGACTGGCCTACGAGCAGTACTTC.

This clone occurred a few times. This sequence joins TRBV7-2 and TRBJ1-1; weak D call: TRBD1 (5 bases). CDR1 and CDR2 from the germline V gene are SGHTA and FQGNSA. The CDR3 is made up of 14 amino acids. The V end was cut by 3 bases, the J end by 0 bases, with 8 bases between. The CDR3 loop reads CASSFTGMNTEAFF. The DNA for the CDR3 is TGTGCCAGCAGCTTTACAGGTATGAACACTGAAGCTTTCTTT.

The chain has TRBV6-5 and TRBJ2-2, with a tentative D call TRBD1 (5 bases). CDR3 length equals 15 residues. The germline CDR1 and CDR2 sequences are MNHEY and SVGAGI. The V end lost 2 bases, the J end lost 9 bases, and 16 bases lay between the germline ends. Here the CDR3 DNA reads TGTGCCAGCAGTTACGGTCATGGGGCCCCTAGGGAGCTGTTTTTT. Translating gives CASSYGHGAPRELFF.

The chain recombines TRBV19 with TRBJ2-3; 7 nucleotides align to TRBD1. After removal of 4 bases from V and 2 bases from J, the junction contained 3 bases not matched to a gene. Germline CDR1 and CDR2: LNHDA and SQIVND (reference sequence). The CDR3 runs to 14 residues. The CDR3 DNA reads TGTGCCAGTAGTACCACAGGGGTCACAGATACGCAGTATTTT. Translating gives CASSTTGVTDTQYF. Combining the CDR3 with reference TRBV19 and TRBJ2-3 gives the whole variable domain DGGITQSPKYLFRKEGQNVTLSCEQNLNHDAMYWYRQDPGQGLRLIYYSQIVNDFQKGDIAEGYSVSREKKESFPLTVTSAQKNPTAFYLCASSTTGVTDTQYFGPGTRLTVL.

The chain couples TRBV18 to TRBJ1-5; weak D call: TRBD1 (5 bases). This CDR3 is built from 13 residues. Germline V gene sequence: CDR1 KGHSH, CDR2 LQKENI. Trimming took 6 bases from V and 5 from J, leaving 11 bases between them. Written as DNA, the CDR3 is TGTGCCAGCTCTGGGGGGATCGATCAGCCCCAGCATTTT. It is translated as CASSGGIDQPQHF.

This chain links TRBV29-1 with TRBJ2-4, with 11 bases aligning to TRBD2. The germline V gene has CDR1 SQVTM and CDR2 ANQGSEA. This CDR3 has 18 amino acids. With 4 bases clipped from V and 1 base from J, the junction kept 12 bases outside the gene matches. The CDR3 sequence: CSVAGLLAGEMAKNIQYF. The CDR3 DNA reads as TGCAGCGTTGCGGGGTTACTAGCGGGAGAAATGGCCAAAAACATTCAGTACTTC.

Only a few counts were recorded for this clone. V usage is TRBV7-2 and J usage is TRBJ1-5; tentative D call: TRBD1 (6 bases). The CDR3 spans 15 residues. CDR1 and CDR2 from the germline V gene are SGHTA and FQGNSA. Trimming cost V 2 bases and J 7 bases, with 15 bases left between them. For the CDR3, the DNA is TGTGCCAGCAGCTTAACCTGGGGGGGGGCGCAGCCCCAGCATTTT. As protein: CASSLTWGGAQPQHF.

The gene calls are TRBV9 and TRBJ1-4; D unresolved. CDR3 length equals 13 residues. Per germline, CDR1 SGDLS and CDR2 YYNGEE. Trimming cost V 4 bases and J 6 bases, with 10 bases left between them. CDR3 DNA: TGTGCCAGCAGCCTACCGGGAGATGAAAAACTGTTTTTT. Encoded protein: CASSLPGDEKLFF.

The rearrangement joins TRBV7-2 to TRBJ2-7; D uncertain. The V gene lost 4 bases and the J gene lost 1 base, with 8 bases spanning the gap. CDR3 length equals 13 residues. Germline V CDR1 and CDR2: SGHTA, FQGNSA. This CDR3 reads CASSSEDSYEQYF. Here the CDR3 DNA reads TGTGCCAGCAGCTCCGAGGATTCCTACGAGCAGTACTTC.

The chain carries TRBV7-9 and TRBJ2-7; tentative D call: TRBD2 (6 bases). V was clipped by 7 bases and J by 7 bases, with 23 bases between them. CDR1 and CDR2 (germline): SEHNR, FQNEAQ (reference sequence). This CDR3 is built from 15 residues. Here the CDR3 DNA reads TGTGCCAGCACCGCCGCCGGGGGTCAGAATCGAGAGCAGTACTTC. It encodes CASTAAGGQNREQYF.

The V call is TRBV14, the J call TRBJ1-2, with 8 bases identical to TRBD1. The CDR3 is 15 amino acids. The germline V gene encodes CDR1 SGHDN and CDR2 FVKESK. The J segment lost 6 bases and the V segment lost 4 bases, leaving 10 bases of the junction unmatched. The DNA for the CDR3 is TGTGCCAGCAGCCCCCGGGACAGGTATTGGAATGGCTACACCTTC. It encodes CASSPRDRYWNGYTF.

This sequence joins TRBV10-1 and TRBJ2-1; 8 positions match TRBD2. The CDR3 length is 15 residues. Germline-derived CDR1 and CDR2 are WNHNN and SYGVQD (reference sequence). V lost 6 bases, J lost 2 bases, and 6 bases stayed unmatched. CDR3 sequence (DNA): TGCGCCAGCAGCACCAGCGGGGGTCCCTACAATGAGCAGTTCTTC. This sequence encodes CASSTSGGPYNEQFF.